This TCR beta chain was sequenced for a study of somatic mutations in cytotoxic T cells in rheumatoid arthritis. Across the study: Sorted by flow to nearly 100% purity were some V beta antibody-stained T-cell populations, including V beta1+ cells sequenced for TCRB.

V was clipped by 8 bases and J by 11 bases; unmatched bases: 11. The CDR3 is 12 amino acids. CDR1 is MNHEY, CDR2 SVGAGI, per germline. The table came from immunoSEQ multiplex PCR; TCRdb's copy has only in-frame clones and leaves some out. Among over 600 clones listed, under 80% were seen once. General study points: The identity of the antigens targeted by the expanded CD8+ clones remained unknown. Between rheumatoid arthritis patients and age-matched healthy controls, CD8+ T-cell clonality showed no significant difference.

Turning to this clone: Its target is not known.

The sequence came from a man aged 65 to 85 with rheumatoid arthritis. The V gene is TRBV6-5, the J gene TRBJ1-1; 7 nucleotides agree with TRBD1. The sequenced sample was synovial fluid. The CDR3 spells CASRNRGRRAFF. CDR3 sequence (DNA): TGTGCCAGCCGCAACAGGGGCCGTCGGGCTTTCTTT.